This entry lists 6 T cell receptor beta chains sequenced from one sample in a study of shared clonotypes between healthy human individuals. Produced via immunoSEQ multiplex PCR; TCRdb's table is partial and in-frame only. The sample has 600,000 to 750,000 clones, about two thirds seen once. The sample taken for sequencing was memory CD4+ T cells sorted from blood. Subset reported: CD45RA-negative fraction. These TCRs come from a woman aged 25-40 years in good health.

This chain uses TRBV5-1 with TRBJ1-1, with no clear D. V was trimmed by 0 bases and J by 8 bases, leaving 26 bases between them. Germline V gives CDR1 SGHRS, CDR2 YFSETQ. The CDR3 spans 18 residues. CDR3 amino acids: CASSLGPVSRTGGGEAFF. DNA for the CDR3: TGCGCCAGCAGCTTGGGTCCCGTATCCCGTACCGGCGGAGGGGAAGCTTTCTTT.

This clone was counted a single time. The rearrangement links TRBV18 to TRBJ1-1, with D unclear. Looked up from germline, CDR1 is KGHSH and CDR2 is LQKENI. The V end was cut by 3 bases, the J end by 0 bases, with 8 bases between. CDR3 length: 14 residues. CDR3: CASSPNNLNTEAFF. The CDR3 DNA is TGTGCCAGCTCACCGAACAATCTGAACACTGAAGCTTTCTTT.

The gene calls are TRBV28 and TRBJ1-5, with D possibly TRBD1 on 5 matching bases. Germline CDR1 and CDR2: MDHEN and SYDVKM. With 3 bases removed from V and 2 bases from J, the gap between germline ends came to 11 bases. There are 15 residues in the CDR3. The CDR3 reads CASSFPGGGNQPQHF. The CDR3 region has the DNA TGTGCCAGCAGTTTCCCCGGGGGTGGCAATCAGCCCCAGCATTTT.

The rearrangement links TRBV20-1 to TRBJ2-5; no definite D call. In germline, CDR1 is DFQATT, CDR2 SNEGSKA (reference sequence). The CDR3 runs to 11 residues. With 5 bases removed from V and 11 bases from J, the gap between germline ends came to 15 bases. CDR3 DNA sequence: TGCAGTGCTGCCCCCGTGAAAGAGCAGTACTTC. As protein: CSAAPVKEQYF.

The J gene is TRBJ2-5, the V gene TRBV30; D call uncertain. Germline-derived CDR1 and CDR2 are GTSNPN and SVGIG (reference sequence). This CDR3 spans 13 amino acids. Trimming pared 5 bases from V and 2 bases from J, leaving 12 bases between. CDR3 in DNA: TGTGCCTGGGCCCCCATATATCAAGAGACCCAGTACTTC. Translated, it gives CAWAPIYQETQYF. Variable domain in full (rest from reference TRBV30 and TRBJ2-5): SQTIHQWPATLVQPVGSPLSLECTVEGTSNPNLYWYRQAAGRGLQLLFYSVGIGQISSEVPQNLSASRPQDRQFILSSKKLLLSDSGFYLCAWAPIYQETQYFGPGTRLLVL.

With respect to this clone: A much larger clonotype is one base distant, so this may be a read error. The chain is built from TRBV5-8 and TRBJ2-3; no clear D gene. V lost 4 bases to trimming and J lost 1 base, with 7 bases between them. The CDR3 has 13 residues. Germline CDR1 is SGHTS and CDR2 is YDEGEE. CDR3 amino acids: CASSPPGTDTQYF. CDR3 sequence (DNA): TGTGCCAGCAGCCCCCCCGGCACAGATACGCAGTATTTT.